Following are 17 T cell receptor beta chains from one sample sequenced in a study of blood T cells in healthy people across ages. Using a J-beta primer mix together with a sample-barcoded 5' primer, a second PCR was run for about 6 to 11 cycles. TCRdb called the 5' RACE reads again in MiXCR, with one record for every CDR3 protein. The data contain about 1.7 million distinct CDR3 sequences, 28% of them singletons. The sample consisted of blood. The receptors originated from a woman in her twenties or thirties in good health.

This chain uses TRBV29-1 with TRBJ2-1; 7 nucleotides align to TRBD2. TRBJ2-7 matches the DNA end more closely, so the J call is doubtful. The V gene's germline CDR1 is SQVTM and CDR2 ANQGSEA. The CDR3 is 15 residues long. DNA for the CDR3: TGCAGCGTGCGGGGAGAGTGGGGGGGGATCAATGAGCAGTACTTC. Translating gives CSVRGEWGGINEQYF.

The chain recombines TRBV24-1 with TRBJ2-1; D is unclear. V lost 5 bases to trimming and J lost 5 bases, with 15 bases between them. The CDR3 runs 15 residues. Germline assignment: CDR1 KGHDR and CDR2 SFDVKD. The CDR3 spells CATSGPLQLNNEQFF. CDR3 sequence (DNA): TGTGCCACCAGTGGTCCACTTCAACTGAACAATGAGCAGTTCTTC.

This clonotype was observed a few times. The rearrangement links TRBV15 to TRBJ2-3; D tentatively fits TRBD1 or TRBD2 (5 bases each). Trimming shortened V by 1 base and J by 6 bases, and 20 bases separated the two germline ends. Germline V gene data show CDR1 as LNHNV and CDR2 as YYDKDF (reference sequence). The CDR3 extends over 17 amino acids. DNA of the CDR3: TGTGCCACCAGCAGAGCCGGGACCCCGGTTGCGTCCGATACGCAGTATTTT. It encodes CATSRAGTPVASDTQYF.

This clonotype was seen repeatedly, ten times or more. The CDR3 here is CSVVLAGDQDEQYF. In DNA, the CDR3 is TGCAGCGTTGTACTAGCGGGAGATCAAGACGAGCAGTACTTC. V and J are TRBV29-1 and TRBJ2-7; 11 bases are shared with TRBD2. V lost 4 bases to trimming and J lost 5 bases; unmatched junction nucleotides: 7. Germline V lookup: CDR1 SQVTM, CDR2 ANQGSEA. CDR3 length: 14 residues.

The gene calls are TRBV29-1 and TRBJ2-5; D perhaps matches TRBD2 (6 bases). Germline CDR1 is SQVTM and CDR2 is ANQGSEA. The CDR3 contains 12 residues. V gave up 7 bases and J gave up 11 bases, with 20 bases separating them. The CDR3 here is CSGDEVGGEQYF. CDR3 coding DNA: TGCAGCGGTGATGAGGTGGGCGGGGAGCAGTACTTC.

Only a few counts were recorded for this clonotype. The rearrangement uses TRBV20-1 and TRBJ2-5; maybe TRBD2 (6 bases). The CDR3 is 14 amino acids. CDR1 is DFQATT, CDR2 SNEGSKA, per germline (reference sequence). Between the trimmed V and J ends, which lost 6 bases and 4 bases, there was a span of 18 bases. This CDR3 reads CSAKGTSPSETQYF. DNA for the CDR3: TGCAGTGCCAAAGGGACTTCTCCTTCAGAGACCCAGTACTTC.

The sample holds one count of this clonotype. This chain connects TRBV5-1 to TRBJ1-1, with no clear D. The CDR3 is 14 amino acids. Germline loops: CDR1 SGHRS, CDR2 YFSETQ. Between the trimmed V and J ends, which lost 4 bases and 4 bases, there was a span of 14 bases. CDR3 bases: TGCGCCAGCAGCGACGGTCGGTCGGGCACTGAAGCTTTCTTT. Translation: CASSDGRSGTEAFF.

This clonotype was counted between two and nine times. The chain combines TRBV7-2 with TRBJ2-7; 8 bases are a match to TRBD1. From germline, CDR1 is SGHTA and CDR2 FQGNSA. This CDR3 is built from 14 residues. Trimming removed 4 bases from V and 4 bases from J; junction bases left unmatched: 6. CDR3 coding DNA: TGTGCCAGCAGCTCCCAACAGGGGGTTTACGAGCAGTACTTC. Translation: CASSSQQGVYEQYF.

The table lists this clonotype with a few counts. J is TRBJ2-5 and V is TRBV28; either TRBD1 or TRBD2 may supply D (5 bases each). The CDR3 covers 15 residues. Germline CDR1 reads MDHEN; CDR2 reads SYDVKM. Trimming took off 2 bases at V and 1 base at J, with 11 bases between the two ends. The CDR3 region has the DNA TGTGCCAGCAGTTTACGGGACCGCATCCAAGAGACCCAGTACTTC. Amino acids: CASSLRDRIQETQYF.

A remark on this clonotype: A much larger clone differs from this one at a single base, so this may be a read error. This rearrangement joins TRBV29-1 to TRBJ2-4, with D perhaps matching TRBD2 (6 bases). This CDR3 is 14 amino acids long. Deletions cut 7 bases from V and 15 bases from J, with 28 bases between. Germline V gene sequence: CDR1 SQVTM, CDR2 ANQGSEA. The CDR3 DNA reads TGCAGCGCCGGCCGGGGGAAAGAGGGTGACGAGCGGTACTTC. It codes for CSAGRGKEGDERYF.

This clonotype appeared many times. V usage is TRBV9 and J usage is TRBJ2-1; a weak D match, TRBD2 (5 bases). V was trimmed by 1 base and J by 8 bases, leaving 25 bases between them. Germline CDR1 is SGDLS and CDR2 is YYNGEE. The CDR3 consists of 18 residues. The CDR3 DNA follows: TGTGCCAGCAGCGTACAATCCCTAGCTAGCTTGTTTGTCGATGAGCAGTTCTTC. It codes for CASSVQSLASLFVDEQFF.

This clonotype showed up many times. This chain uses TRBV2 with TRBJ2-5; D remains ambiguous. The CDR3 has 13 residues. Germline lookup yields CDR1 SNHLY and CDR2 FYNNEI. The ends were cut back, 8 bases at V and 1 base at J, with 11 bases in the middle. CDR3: CASGERSQETQYF. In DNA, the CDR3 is TGTGCCAGCGGGGAAAGAAGCCAAGAGACCCAGTACTTC. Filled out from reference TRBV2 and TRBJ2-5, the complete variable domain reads EPEVTQTPSHQVTQMGQEVILRCVPISNHLYFYWYRQILGQKVEFLVSFYNNEISEKSEIFDDQFSVERPDGSNFTLKIRSTKLEDSAMYFCASGERSQETQYFGPGTRLLVL.

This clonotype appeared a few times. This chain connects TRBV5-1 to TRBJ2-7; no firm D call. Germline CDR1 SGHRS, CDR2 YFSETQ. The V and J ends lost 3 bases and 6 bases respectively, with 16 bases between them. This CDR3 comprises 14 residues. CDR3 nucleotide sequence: TGCGCCAGCAGCTCCGGCCTATTAGCCATCGAGCAGTACTTC. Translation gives CASSSGLLAIEQYF.

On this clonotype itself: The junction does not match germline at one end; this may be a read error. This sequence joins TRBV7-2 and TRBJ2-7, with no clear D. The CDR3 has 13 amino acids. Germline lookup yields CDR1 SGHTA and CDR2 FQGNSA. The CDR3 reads CASSLPSTYERYF. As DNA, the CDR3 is TGTGCCAGCAGCTTACCCTCTACCTACGAGCGGTACTTC. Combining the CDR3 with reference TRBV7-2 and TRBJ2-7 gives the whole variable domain GAGVSQSPSNKVTEKGKDVELRCDPISGHTALYWYRQSLGQGLEFLIYFQGNSAPDKSGLPSDRFSAERTGGSVSTLTIQRTQQEDSAVYLCASSLPSTYERYFGPGTRLTVT.

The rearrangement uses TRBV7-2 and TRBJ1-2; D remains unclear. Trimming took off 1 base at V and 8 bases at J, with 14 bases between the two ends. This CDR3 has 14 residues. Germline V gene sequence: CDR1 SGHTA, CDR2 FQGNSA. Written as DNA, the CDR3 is TGTGCCAGCAGCTTAGGGGCATTCGGTAGGGGCTACACCTTC. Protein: CASSLGAFGRGYTF.

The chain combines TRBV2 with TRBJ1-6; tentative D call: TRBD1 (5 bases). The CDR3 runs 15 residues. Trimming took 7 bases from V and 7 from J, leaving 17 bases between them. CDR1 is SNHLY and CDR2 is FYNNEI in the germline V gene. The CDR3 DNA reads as TGTGCCAGCAACCGGGACCGGACGGAGAATTCACCCCTCCACTTT. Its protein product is CASNRDRTENSPLHF.

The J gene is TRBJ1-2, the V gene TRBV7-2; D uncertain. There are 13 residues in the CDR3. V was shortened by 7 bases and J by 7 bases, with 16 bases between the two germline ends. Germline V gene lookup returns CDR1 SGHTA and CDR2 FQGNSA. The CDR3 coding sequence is TGTGCCAGCAAAACCGGAGGGAATTCTGGCTACACCTTC. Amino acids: CASKTGGNSGYTF.